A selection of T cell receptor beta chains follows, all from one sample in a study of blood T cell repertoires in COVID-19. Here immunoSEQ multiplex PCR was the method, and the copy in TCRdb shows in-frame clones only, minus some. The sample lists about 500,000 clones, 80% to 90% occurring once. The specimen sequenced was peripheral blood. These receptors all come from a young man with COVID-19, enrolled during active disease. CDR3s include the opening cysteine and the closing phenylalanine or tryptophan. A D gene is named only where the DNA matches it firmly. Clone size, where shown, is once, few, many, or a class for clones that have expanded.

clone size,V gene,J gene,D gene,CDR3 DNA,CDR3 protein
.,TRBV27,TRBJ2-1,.,TGTGCCTCGAGGTACGGGAGAGGGGACAATGAGCAGTTCTTC,CASRYGRGDNEQFF
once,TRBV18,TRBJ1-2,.,TGTGCCAGCTCACAACAGGGTTGGGGATTGGATAACTATGGCTACACCTTC,CASSQQGWGLDNYGYTF
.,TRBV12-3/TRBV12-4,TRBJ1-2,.,TGTGCCTTAAAGGAGGCCTACTATGGCTACACCTTC,CALKEAYYGYTF
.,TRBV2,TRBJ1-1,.,TGTGCCAGCACCGCAGACAGCCGGGTTACAGCTTTCTTT,CASTADSRVTAFF
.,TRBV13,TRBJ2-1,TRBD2,TGTGCCAGCAGCTTAGGCCCCAGCCTAGCGGGGGACCTTCTTAATGAGCAGTTCTTC,CASSLGPSLAGDLLNEQFF
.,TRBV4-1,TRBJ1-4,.,TGCGCCAGCAGCCCGTATACAACTAATGAAAAACTGTTTTTT,CASSPYTTNEKLFF
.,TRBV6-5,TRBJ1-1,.,TGTGCCAGCATAACACAGGGAACGGGTGAAGCTTTCTTT,CASITQGTGEAFF
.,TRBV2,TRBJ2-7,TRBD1,TGTGCCAGCAGTGACTGGGACAGGGTCTCCTACGAGCAGTACTTC,CASSDWDRVSYEQYF
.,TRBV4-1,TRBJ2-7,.,TGCGCCAGCAGCCAAGTACCGGACATTTCCTACGAGCAGTACTTC,CASSQVPDISYEQYF
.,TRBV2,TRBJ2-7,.,TGTGCCAGCAGATCACAGGGTTACTCCGAGCAGTACTTC,CASRSQGYSEQYF
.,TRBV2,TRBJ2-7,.,TGTGCCAGCTCCGCCTACGAGCAGTACTTC,CASSAYEQYF
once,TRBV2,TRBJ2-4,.,TGTGCCAGCAGTGACTCTAGTTCGATCGTGGACATTCAGTACTTC,CASSDSSSIVDIQYF
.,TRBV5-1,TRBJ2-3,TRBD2,TGCGCCAGCAGCTTGGCCGGACTAGCGGGGACAGATACGCAGTATTTT,CASSLAGLAGTDTQYF
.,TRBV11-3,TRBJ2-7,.,TGTGCCAGCAGCTTACTTCCCCACGAGCAGTACTTC,CASSLLPHEQYF
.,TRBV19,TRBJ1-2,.,TGTGCCAGTAGTATTGGGCCAGCTAACTATGGCTACACCTTC,CASSIGPANYGYTF
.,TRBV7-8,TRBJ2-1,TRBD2,TGTGCCAGCAGCTTAAGCGGGATACCCTACAATGAGCAGTTCTTC,CASSLSGIPYNEQFF
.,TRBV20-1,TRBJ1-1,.,TGCAGTGCTAGAGCGGGAAGCGAGGCTTTCTTT,CSARAGSEAFF
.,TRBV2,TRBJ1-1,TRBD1,TGTGCCAGCAGGGACAGGGGAGTTTGGGCTTTCTTT,CASRDRGVWAFF
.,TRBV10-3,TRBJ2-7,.,TGTGCCATCAGTGAGGCGACTGGCCGGTTCATAGGCGAGCAGTACTTC,CAISEATGRFIGEQYF
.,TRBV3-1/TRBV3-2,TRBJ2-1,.,TGTGCCAGCAGCCAAAGAACGTCCGCGGTATACAATGAGCAGTTCTTC,CASSQRTSAVYNEQFF
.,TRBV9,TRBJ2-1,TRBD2,TGTGCCAGCAGCGGGAGCGGGGGGACCTACAATGAGCAGTTCTTC,CASSGSGGTYNEQFF
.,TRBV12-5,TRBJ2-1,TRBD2,TGTGCTAGTGGAACCCTGAGGACTAGCGGGAGAGGAAATGAGCAGTTCTTC,CASGTLRTSGRGNEQFF
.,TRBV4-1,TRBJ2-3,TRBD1,TGCGCCAGCAGCCAAGACCCGACAGGGGGCGGCACAGATACGCAGTATTTT,CASSQDPTGGGTDTQYF
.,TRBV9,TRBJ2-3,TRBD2,TGTGCCAGCAGCGTAACGCGGGAGGGCACAGATACGCAGTATTTT,CASSVTREGTDTQYF
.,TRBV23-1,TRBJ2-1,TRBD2,TGCGCCAGCAGTCAGGGGGGGGAGAATGAACAGTTCTTC,CASSQGGENEQFF
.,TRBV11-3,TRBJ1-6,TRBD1,TGTGCCAGCAGCTTAAGTCACAGGGGCGGATCACCCCTCCACTTT,CASSLSHRGGSPLHF
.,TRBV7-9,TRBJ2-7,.,TGTGCCAGCAGCATAGACAGCTACGAGCAGTACTTC,CASSIDSYEQYF
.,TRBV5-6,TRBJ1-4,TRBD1,TGTGCCAGCAGCTTGTCAGGGGGCGGTCTAGAAAAACTGTTTTTT,CASSLSGGGLEKLFF
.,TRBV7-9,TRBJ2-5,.,TGTGCCAGCAGCTTAAACTTGAGGGGGCAAGAGACCCAGTACTTC,CASSLNLRGQETQYF
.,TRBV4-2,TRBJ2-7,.,TGTGCCAGCAGCCAAGCTACAGGGAGCTCCTACGAGCAGTACTTC,CASSQATGSSYEQYF
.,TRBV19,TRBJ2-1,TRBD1,TGTGCCAGTAGTACAGGGGGACAGGGCTACAATGAGCAGTTCTTC,CASSTGGQGYNEQFF
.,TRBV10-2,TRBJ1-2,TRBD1,TGCGCCAGCAGCCCCGGGACAGGTGTCGGTGGCTACACCTTC,CASSPGTGVGGYTF
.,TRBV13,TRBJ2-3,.,TGTGCCAGCAGACGCCTACAGACAGCTAGCACAGATACGCAGTATTTT,CASRRLQTASTDTQYF
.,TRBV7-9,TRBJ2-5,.,TGTGCCAGCAGCTTAGCGGGAGGTGAGACCCAGTACTTC,CASSLAGGETQYF
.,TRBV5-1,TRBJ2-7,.,TGCGCCAGCAGCTTGGTCGGCCGGGCCTACGAGCAGTACTTC,CASSLVGRAYEQYF
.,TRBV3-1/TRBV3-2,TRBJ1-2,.,TGTGCCAGCAGCCAAGATACAGGGATCGATGGCTACACCTTC,CASSQDTGIDGYTF
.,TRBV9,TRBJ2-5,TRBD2,TGTGCCAGCAGCGTAGCTGGTAGCGGGACACAAGAGACCCAGTACTTC,CASSVAGSGTQETQYF
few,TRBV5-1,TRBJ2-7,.,TGCGCCAGCAGCTTGACAGGGATGTCTTACGAGCAGTACTTC,CASSLTGMSYEQYF
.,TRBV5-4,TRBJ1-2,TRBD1,TGTGCCAGCAGCGTCCGGGACAGACATAACTATGGCTACACCTTC,CASSVRDRHNYGYTF
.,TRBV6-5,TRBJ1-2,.,TGTGCCAGCAGTTACGATCCACACCCAACCAGCTATGGCTACACCTTC,CASSYDPHPTSYGYTF
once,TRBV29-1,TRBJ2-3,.,TGCAGCGTTGAACGGCGGGGAGACACAGATACGCAGTATTTT,CSVERRGDTDTQYF
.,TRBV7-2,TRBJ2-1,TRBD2,TGTGCCAGCAGCTTAGCGATTAGCGGGAGCTTCAATGAGCAGTTCTTC,CASSLAISGSFNEQFF
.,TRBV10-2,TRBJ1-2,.,TGCGCCAGCTCGGGGGATGGCTACACCTTC,CASSGDGYTF
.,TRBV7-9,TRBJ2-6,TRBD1,TGTGCCAGCAGCTTGGTAACAGGGGGCATCACTGGGGCCAACGTCCTGACTTTC,CASSLVTGGITGANVLTF
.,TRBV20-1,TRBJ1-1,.,TGCAGTGCCAGTGATACAGCGAACACTGAAGCTTTCTTT,CSASDTANTEAFF
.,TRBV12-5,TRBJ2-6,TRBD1,TGTGCTAGTGGACCAAGACAGGGCGTTATCTCTGGGGCCAACGTCCTGACTTTC,CASGPRQGVISGANVLTF
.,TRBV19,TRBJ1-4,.,TGTGCCAGTAGTATGTGGGGCCCTAATGAAAAACTGTTTTTT,CASSMWGPNEKLFF
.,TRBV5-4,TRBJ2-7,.,TGTGCCAGCAGCTTGGCAGCTAGAGGATACTACGAGCAGTACTTC,CASSLAARGYYEQYF
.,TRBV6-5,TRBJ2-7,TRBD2,TGTGCTTCGTTTAGCGGGACTTCTGCCGAGCAGTACTTC,CASFSGTSAEQYF
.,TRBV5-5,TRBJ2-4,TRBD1,TGTGCCAGCAGCCCCCTTGGACAGGGGGAAAACATTCAGTACTTC,CASSPLGQGENIQYF
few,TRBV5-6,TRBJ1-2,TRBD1,TGTGCCAGCAATTGGGACAGTGACCCCTATGGCTACACCTTC,CASNWDSDPYGYTF